This T cell receptor (beta chain) was sequenced during a study of TIL therapy for anti-PD-1-resistant metastatic lung cancer. The time point denotes: pre-treatment sample, taken before nivolumab and TIL therapy. Most excised metastases sampled were pleural nodules or supraclavicular lymph nodes. Sequencing used immunoSEQ v3. TCRdb's table, derived via immunoSEQ multiplex PCR, lists solely in-frame clones and lacks some. The sample consists of 95,000 or so clones, under 70% of them appearing once. The sequence was obtained from a person aged 25-85 years with non-small cell lung cancer. Material: tumor tissue, obtained at baseline.

CDR3 loop: CASTPSSGYGYTF. CDR3 bases: TGTGCCAGCACCCCTTCGTCGGGGTATGGCTACACCTTC. V usage is TRBV27 and J usage is TRBJ1-2; D gene ambiguous. The CDR3 runs to 13 residues. V was clipped by 7 bases and J by 5 bases, with 14 bases between them. Germline loops: CDR1 MNHEY, CDR2 SMNVEV (reference sequence).